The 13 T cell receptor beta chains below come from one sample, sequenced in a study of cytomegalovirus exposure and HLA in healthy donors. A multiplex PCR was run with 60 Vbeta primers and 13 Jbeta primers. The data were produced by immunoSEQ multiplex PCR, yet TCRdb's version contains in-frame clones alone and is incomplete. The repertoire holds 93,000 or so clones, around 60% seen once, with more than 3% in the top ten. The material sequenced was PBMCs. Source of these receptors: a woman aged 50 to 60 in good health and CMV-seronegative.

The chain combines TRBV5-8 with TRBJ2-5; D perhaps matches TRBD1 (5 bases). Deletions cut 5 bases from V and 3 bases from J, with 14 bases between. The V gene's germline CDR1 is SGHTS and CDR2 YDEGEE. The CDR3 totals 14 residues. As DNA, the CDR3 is TGTGCCAGCAGTCCGCCAGTGACAGAAGAGACCCAGTACTTC. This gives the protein CASSPPVTEETQYF.

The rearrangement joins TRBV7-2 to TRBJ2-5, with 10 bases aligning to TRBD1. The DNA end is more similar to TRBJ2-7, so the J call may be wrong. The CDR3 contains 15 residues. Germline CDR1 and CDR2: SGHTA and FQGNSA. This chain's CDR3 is CASRFTGTGAYEQYF. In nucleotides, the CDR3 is TGTGCCAGCAGGTTTACCGGGACAGGGGCCTACGAGCAGTACTTC.

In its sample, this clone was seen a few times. The CDR3 here is CASSVDMSTEAFF. CDR3 nucleotides: TGTGCCAGCAGTGTAGACATGAGCACTGAAGCTTTCTTT. This sequence joins TRBV2 and TRBJ1-1; no firm D call. Trimming removed 4 bases at V and 4 bases at J, with 10 bases between. The CDR3 is made up of 13 amino acids. Germline V gene data show CDR1 as SNHLY and CDR2 as FYNNEI.

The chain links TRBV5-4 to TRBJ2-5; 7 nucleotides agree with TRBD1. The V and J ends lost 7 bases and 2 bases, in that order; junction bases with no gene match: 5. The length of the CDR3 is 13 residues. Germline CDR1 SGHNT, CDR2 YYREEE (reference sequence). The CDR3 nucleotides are TGTGCCAGCTTCTCGACAGGGCAAGAGACCCAGTACTTC. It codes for CASFSTGQETQYF.

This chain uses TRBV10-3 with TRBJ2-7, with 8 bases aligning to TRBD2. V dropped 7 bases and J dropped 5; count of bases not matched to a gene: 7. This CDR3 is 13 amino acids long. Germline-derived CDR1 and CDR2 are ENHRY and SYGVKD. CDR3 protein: CAINSGMGHEQYF. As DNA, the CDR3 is TGTGCCATCAATAGCGGGATGGGCCACGAGCAGTACTTC.

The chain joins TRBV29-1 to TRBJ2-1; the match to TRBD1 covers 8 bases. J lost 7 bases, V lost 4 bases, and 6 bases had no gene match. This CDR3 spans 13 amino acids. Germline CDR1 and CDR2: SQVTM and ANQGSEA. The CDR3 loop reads CSVARTGSNEQFF. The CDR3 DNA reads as TGCAGCGTTGCAAGGACAGGGTCTAATGAGCAGTTCTTC.

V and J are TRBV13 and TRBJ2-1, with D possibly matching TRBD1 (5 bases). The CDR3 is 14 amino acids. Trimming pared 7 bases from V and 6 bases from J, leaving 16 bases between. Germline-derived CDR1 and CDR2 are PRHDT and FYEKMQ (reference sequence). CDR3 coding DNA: TGTGCCAGCATGCTTAGGACAACCAGCAATGAGCAGTTCTTC. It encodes CASMLRTTSNEQFF.

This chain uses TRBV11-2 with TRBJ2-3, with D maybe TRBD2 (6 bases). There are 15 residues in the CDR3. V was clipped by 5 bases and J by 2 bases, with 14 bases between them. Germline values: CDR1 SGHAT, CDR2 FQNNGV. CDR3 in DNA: TGTGCCAGCAGCCCGTCGGAGGGCCACACAGATACGCAGTATTTT. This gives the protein CASSPSEGHTDTQYF.

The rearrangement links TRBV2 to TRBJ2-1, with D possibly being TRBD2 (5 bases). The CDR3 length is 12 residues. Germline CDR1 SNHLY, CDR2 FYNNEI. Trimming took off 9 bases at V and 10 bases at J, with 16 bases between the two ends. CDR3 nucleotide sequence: TGTGCCAGTAGAGTTGCTAGCCTGGAGCAGTTCTTC. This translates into CASRVASLEQFF. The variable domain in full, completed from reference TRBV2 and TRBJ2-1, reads EPEVTQTPSHQVTQMGQEVILRCVPISNHLYFYWYRQILGQKVEFLVSFYNNEISEKSEIFDDQFSVERPDGSNFTLKIRSTKLEDSAMYFCASRVASLEQFFGPGTRLTVL.

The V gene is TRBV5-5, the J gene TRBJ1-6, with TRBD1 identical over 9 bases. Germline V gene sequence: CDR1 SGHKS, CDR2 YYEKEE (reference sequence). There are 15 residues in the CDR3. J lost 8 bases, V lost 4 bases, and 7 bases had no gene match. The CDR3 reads CASSPLGTGYSPLHF. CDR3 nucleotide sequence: TGTGCCAGCAGCCCACTCGGGACAGGGTATTCACCCCTCCACTTT.

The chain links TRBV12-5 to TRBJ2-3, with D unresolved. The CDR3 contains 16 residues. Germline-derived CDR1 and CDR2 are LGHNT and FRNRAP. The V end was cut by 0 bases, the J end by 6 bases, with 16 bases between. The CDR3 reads CASGLVLTAHTDTQYF. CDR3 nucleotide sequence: TGTGCTAGTGGTTTGGTACTAACGGCGCATACCGATACGCAGTATTTT.

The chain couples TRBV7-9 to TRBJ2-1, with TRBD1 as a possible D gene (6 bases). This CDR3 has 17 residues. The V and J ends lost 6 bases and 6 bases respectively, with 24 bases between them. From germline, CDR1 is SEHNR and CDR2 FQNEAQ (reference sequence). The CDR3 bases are TGTGCCAGCAGATCACTTCTTCGGACAGCAATTTTCAATGAGCAGTTCTTC. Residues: CASRSLLRTAIFNEQFF. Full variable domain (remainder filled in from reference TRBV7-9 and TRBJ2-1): DTGVSQNPRHKITKRGQNVTFRCDPISEHNRLYWYRQTLGQGPEFLTYFQNEAQLEKSRLLSDRFSAERPKGSFSTLEIQRTEQGDSAMYLCASRSLLRTAIFNEQFFGPGTRLTVL.

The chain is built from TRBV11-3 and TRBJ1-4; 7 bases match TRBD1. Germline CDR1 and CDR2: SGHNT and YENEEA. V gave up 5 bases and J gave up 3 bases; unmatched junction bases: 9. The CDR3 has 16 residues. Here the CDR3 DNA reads TGTGCCAGCAGCCCGGCGGCCCAGGGGGCTAATGAAAAACTGTTTTTT. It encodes CASSPAAQGANEKLFF.